This section outlines one T cell receptor (beta chain) sequence together with its context. This record belongs to a study of siplizumab effects on memory and regulatory T cells. Using immunoSEQ multiplex PCR, the repertoire was profiled, and TCRdb retains in-frame clones only, with some absent. The sample holds about 50,000 clones, around 97% seen once. V dropped 0 bases and J dropped 4 bases, with 15 bases sitting between them. The CDR3 sequence is 17 residues long. Germline values: CDR1 SGHVT, CDR2 SQSDAQ. The specimen sequenced was naive CD8+ T cells sorted from blood. This chain joins TRBV7-4 and TRBJ2-2; weak D call: TRBD1 (6 bases). The sequence was collected from a human donor in good health. As DNA, the CDR3 is TGTGCCAGCAGCTTAGCGGAAAAAACAGGGAGCACCGGGGAGCTGTTTTTT. Its protein product is CASSLAEKTGSTGELFF.